This is a list of T cell receptor beta chains from one sample in a study of T-cell reconstitution after alpha-beta-depleted transplantation in children. One entry per CDR3 protein results from TCRdb running MiXCR on the PCR reads. The data show 600,000 to 700,000 distinct CDR3 sequences, roughly 17% seen once. Source: PBMCs from the stem cell graft donor, taken from the stem cell graft. The receptors stem from a human donor who donated a stem cell graft to a child with acute myeloid leukemia. Each CDR3 is given with its conserved first and last residue. Each record gives: V gene, J gene, clone size, D gene, CDR3 protein, CDR3 DNA. The D gene is left open where the match is weak. Only some rows state a clone size, as once, few, many or a class for expanded clones.

v_gene: TRBV19; j_gene: TRBJ1-5; abundance: few; d_gene: TRBD1; CDR3aa: CASTPSTGYSNQPQHF; CDR3nt: TGTGCCAGTACTCCCTCGACAGGGTATAGCAATCAGCCCCAGCATTTT
v_gene: TRBV20-1; j_gene: TRBJ1-5; abundance: -; d_gene: -; CDR3aa: CSAPGTMSNQPQHF; CDR3nt: TGCAGTGCCCCCGGGACAATGAGCAATCAGCCCCAGCATTTT
v_gene: TRBV5-4; j_gene: TRBJ1-1; abundance: few; d_gene: -; CDR3aa: CASSSDGLNTEAFF; CDR3nt: TGTGCCAGCAGCTCTGACGGCCTGAACACTGAAGCTTTCTTT
v_gene: TRBV20-1; j_gene: TRBJ1-2; abundance: many; d_gene: -; CDR3aa: CSARGGRGAADNYGYTF; CDR3nt: TGCAGTGCTAGAGGGGGACGAGGAGCGGCAGATAACTATGGCTACACCTTC
v_gene: TRBV4-1; j_gene: TRBJ1-2; abundance: -; d_gene: -; CDR3aa: CASSQDLTGGYTF; CDR3nt: TGCGCCAGCAGCCAAGACTTAACAGGTGGCTACACCTTC
v_gene: TRBV12-3/TRBV12-4; j_gene: TRBJ2-4; abundance: -; d_gene: -; CDR3aa: CASSLSFRVWAKNIQYF; CDR3nt: TGTGCCAGCAGTTTAAGTTTCAGGGTCTGGGCCAAAAACATTCAGTACTTC
v_gene: TRBV11-2; j_gene: TRBJ1-5; abundance: -; d_gene: -; CDR3aa: CASSLRMRQAQHF; CDR3nt: TGTGCCAGCAGCTTACGGATGAGGCAGGCCCAGCATTTT
v_gene: TRBV29-1; j_gene: TRBJ1-2; abundance: many; d_gene: TRBD1; CDR3aa: CSVEGGIRGGYTF; CDR3nt: TGCAGCGTCGAAGGGGGCATCCGGGGAGGCTACACCTTC
v_gene: TRBV15; j_gene: TRBJ2-1; abundance: many; d_gene: -; CDR3aa: CATSRASYNEQFF; CDR3nt: TGTGCCACCAGCAGAGCCAGCTACAATGAGCAGTTCTTC
v_gene: TRBV13; j_gene: TRBJ1-6; abundance: many; d_gene: TRBD1; CDR3aa: CASSLGGGVNSPLHF; CDR3nt: TGTGCCAGCAGCTTGGGAGGGGGCGTCAATTCACCCCTCCACTTT
v_gene: TRBV12-5; j_gene: TRBJ1-5; abundance: -; d_gene: TRBD1; CDR3aa: CASGLLIGQVAQPQHF; CDR3nt: TGTGCTAGTGGTTTATTGATCGGACAGGTAGCTCAGCCCCAGCATTTT
v_gene: TRBV27; j_gene: TRBJ2-3; abundance: -; d_gene: TRBD2; CDR3aa: CASSSLLSGASTDTQYF; CDR3nt: TGTGCCAGCAGTTCACTTCTTAGCGGGGCTAGCACAGATACGCAGTATTTT
v_gene: TRBV15; j_gene: TRBJ2-3; abundance: few; d_gene: TRBD2; CDR3aa: CATSVRLGGGSTDTQYF; CDR3nt: TGTGCCACCAGCGTCCGTCTCGGGGGGGGGAGCACAGATACGCAGTATTTT
v_gene: TRBV6-5; j_gene: TRBJ1-2; abundance: many; d_gene: -; CDR3aa: CASMGIDRGYTF; CDR3nt: TGTGCCAGCATGGGGATAGATCGTGGCTACACCTTC
v_gene: TRBV4-2; j_gene: TRBJ1-1; abundance: many; d_gene: -; CDR3aa: CASSQARVESGITEAFF; CDR3nt: TGTGCCAGCAGCCAAGCGCGTGTGGAGAGTGGTATCACTGAAGCTTTCTTT
v_gene: TRBV25-1; j_gene: TRBJ1-6; abundance: many; d_gene: TRBD1; CDR3aa: CASSPHRGHSPLHF; CDR3nt: TGTGCCAGCAGTCCACACAGGGGGCATTCACCCCTCCACTTT
v_gene: TRBV5-1; j_gene: TRBJ1-2; abundance: few; d_gene: -; CDR3aa: CASSLTLPGIIPYGYTF; CDR3nt: TGCGCCAGCAGCTTGACCCTTCCAGGCATTATCCCATATGGCTACACCTTC
v_gene: TRBV29-1; j_gene: TRBJ1-2; abundance: many; d_gene: -; CDR3aa: CSVVSGKGPYGYTF; CDR3nt: TGCAGCGTTGTCTCAGGGAAAGGTCCCTATGGCTACACCTTC
v_gene: TRBV7-2; j_gene: TRBJ2-5; abundance: few; d_gene: TRBD1; CDR3aa: CASSSKTGSQETQYF; CDR3nt: TGTGCCAGCAGCTCAAAGACAGGGTCCCAAGAGACCCAGTACTTC
v_gene: TRBV12-3/TRBV12-4; j_gene: TRBJ2-1; abundance: few; d_gene: TRBD1; CDR3aa: CASSTPDRGSYNEQFF; CDR3nt: TGTGCCAGCAGTACACCGGACAGGGGCTCCTACAATGAGCAGTTCTTC
v_gene: TRBV5-1; j_gene: TRBJ2-1; abundance: many; d_gene: -; CDR3aa: CASSLGAGSSYNEQFF; CDR3nt: TGCGCCAGCAGCTTGGGGGCGGGGAGCTCCTACAATGAGCAGTTCTTC
v_gene: TRBV7-9; j_gene: TRBJ2-5; abundance: -; d_gene: -; CDR3aa: CASSHYEGRETQYF; CDR3nt: TGTGCCAGCAGTCACTATGAAGGGCGGGAGACCCAGTACTTC
v_gene: TRBV25-1; j_gene: TRBJ2-2; abundance: once; d_gene: -; CDR3aa: CASSGPPGELFF; CDR3nt: TGTGCCAGCAGTGGGCCCCCCGGGGAGCTGTTTTTT
v_gene: TRBV7-6; j_gene: TRBJ2-3; abundance: -; d_gene: -; CDR3aa: CASSLRAWGLNTIPDTQYF; CDR3nt: TGTGCCAGCAGCTTACGGGCCTGGGGACTCAATACCATTCCAGATACGCAGTATTTT
v_gene: TRBV27; j_gene: TRBJ1-2; abundance: -; d_gene: -; CDR3aa: CASSHRDMEGYTF; CDR3nt: TGTGCCAGCAGTCACCGGGACATGGAAGGCTACACCTTC
v_gene: TRBV4-3; j_gene: TRBJ1-5; abundance: -; d_gene: -; CDR3aa: CASSQALDRSSQPQHF; CDR3nt: TGCGCCAGCAGCCAAGCCCTCGACAGGTCCTCGCAGCCCCAGCATTTT
v_gene: TRBV20-1; j_gene: TRBJ1-1; abundance: few; d_gene: -; CDR3aa: CSAYPTGFKTEAFF; CDR3nt: TGCAGTGCTTATCCTACAGGGTTTAAAACTGAAGCTTTCTTT
v_gene: TRBV6-2/TRBV6-3; j_gene: TRBJ2-1; abundance: -; d_gene: -; CDR3aa: CASSSVLNTYNEQFF; CDR3nt: TGTGCCAGCAGTTCCGTACTAAATACCTACAATGAGCAGTTCTTC
v_gene: TRBV27; j_gene: TRBJ2-3; abundance: -; d_gene: -; CDR3aa: CASSSLRTVDTQYF; CDR3nt: TGTGCCAGCAGTTCTCTGAGGACTGTAGATACGCAGTATTTT
v_gene: TRBV20-1; j_gene: TRBJ1-4; abundance: many; d_gene: -; CDR3aa: CSTGMNEKLFF; CDR3nt: TGCAGCACGGGGATGAATGAAAAACTGTTTTTT
v_gene: TRBV29-1; j_gene: TRBJ1-1; abundance: many; d_gene: -; CDR3aa: CSVEEAFF; CDR3nt: TGCAGCGTTGAAGAAGCTTTCTTT
v_gene: TRBV12-3/TRBV12-4; j_gene: TRBJ1-4; abundance: -; d_gene: -; CDR3aa: CASSSLEGWEKLFF; CDR3nt: TGTGCCAGCAGTTCTCTTGAGGGTTGGGAAAAACTGTTTTTT
v_gene: TRBV13; j_gene: TRBJ2-3; abundance: many; d_gene: -; CDR3aa: CASSQALGGDTQYF; CDR3nt: TGTGCCAGCAGCCAGGCCCTAGGGGGAGATACGCAGTATTTT
v_gene: TRBV20-1; j_gene: TRBJ1-1; abundance: -; d_gene: TRBD1; CDR3aa: CSARIPTGGTEAFF; CDR3nt: TGCAGTGCTAGAATACCCACAGGGGGAACTGAAGCTTTCTTT
v_gene: TRBV20-1; j_gene: TRBJ1-1; abundance: many; d_gene: -; CDR3aa: CSATVQKGGTEAFF; CDR3nt: TGCAGTGCTACCGTACAAAAGGGAGGCACTGAAGCTTTCTTT
v_gene: TRBV24-1; j_gene: TRBJ2-7; abundance: -; d_gene: -; CDR3aa: CATSVRTETYEQYF; CDR3nt: TGTGCCACCAGTGTTAGGACCGAGACCTACGAGCAGTACTTC
v_gene: TRBV6-6; j_gene: TRBJ1-2; abundance: many; d_gene: -; CDR3aa: CATRGGVDGYTF; CDR3nt: TGTGCCACTCGGGGGGGCGTCGATGGCTACACCTTC
v_gene: TRBV5-1; j_gene: TRBJ2-6; abundance: -; d_gene: -; CDR3aa: CASSESGPGANVLTF; CDR3nt: TGCGCCAGCAGCGAATCGGGCCCTGGGGCCAACGTCCTGACTTTC
v_gene: TRBV5-5; j_gene: TRBJ1-4; abundance: many; d_gene: -; CDR3aa: CASSLEPRPSTNEKLFF; CDR3nt: TGTGCCAGCAGCTTGGAGCCCAGGCCATCAACTAATGAAAAACTGTTTTTT
v_gene: TRBV7-6; j_gene: TRBJ2-6; abundance: many; d_gene: -; CDR3aa: CASSLARISGANVLTF; CDR3nt: TGTGCCAGCAGCTTAGCACGAATCTCTGGGGCCAACGTCCTGACTTTC